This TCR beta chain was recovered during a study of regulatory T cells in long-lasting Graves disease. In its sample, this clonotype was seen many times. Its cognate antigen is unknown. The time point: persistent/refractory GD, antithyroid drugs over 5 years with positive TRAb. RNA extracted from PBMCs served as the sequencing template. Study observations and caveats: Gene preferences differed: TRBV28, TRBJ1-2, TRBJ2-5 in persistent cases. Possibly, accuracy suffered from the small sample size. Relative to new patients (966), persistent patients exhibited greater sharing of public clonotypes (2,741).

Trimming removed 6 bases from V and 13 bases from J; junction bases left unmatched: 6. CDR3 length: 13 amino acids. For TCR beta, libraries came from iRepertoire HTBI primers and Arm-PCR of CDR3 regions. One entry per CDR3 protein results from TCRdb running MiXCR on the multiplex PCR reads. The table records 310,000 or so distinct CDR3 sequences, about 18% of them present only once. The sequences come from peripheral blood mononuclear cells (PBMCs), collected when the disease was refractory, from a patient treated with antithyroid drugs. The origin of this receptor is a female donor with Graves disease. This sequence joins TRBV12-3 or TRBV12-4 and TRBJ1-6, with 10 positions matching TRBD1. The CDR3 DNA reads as TGTGCCAGCAGGACCGACAGGGGGCGGCCCCTCCACTTT. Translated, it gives CASRTDRGRPLHF.